Listed below are T cell receptor beta chains from one sample, sequenced in a study of cytomegalovirus exposure and HLA in healthy donors. Clones were sequenced by immunoSEQ multiplex PCR, and TCRdb holds only the in-frame ones, with some missing. The sample shows 150,000 to 200,000 clones, roughly 85% of them seen only once. The sample was PBMCs. These receptors all come from a woman aged 25 to 39 in good health and CMV-seropositive. Each CDR3 is given with its conserved first and last residue. D genes are given only for firm matches. Expanded clones are given a class, and other clones once, few, many or no size at all.

few,TRBJ1-3,TRBV25-1,.,TGTGCCAGCAGTGAACTACAGTTTACCGGAAACACCATATATTTT,CASSELQFTGNTIYF
.,TRBJ2-3,TRBV5-1,TRBD2,TGCGCCAGTTCAGGGGTACGGCGGGAGGACACAGATACGCAGTATTTT,CASSGVRREDTDTQYF
.,TRBJ2-1,TRBV5-1,TRBD2,TGCGCCAGCAGCTCGAGCGGGGGTTACAATGAGCAGTTCTTC,CASSSSGGYNEQFF
.,TRBJ2-1,TRBV2,TRBD2,TGTGCCAGCGGGACTAGCGGGAACGAGCAGTTCTTC,CASGTSGNEQFF
.,TRBJ2-7,TRBV15,.,TGTGCCACCAGCAGAGGGACTACTACCTACGAGCAGTACTTC,CATSRGTTTYEQYF
.,TRBJ2-1,TRBV4-3,TRBD2,TGCGCCAGCAGCCAAGACTTAGGGACTAGCGGGGGAGGAGGGGCCTACAATGAGCAGTTCTTC,CASSQDLGTSGGGGAYNEQFF
.,TRBJ2-7,TRBV10-3,TRBD1,TGTGCCATCAGGCAAGGACAGGACTACGAGCAGTACTTC,CAIRQGQDYEQYF
once,TRBJ1-6,TRBV6-6,.,TGTGCCAGCAGTTACTTGAGCCCTAAGAATTCACCCCTCCACTTT,CASSYLSPKNSPLHF
.,TRBJ1-6,TRBV7-8,.,TGTGCCAGCAGCTTATGGGGGGATTCACCCCTCCACTTT,CASSLWGDSPLHF
.,TRBJ2-2,TRBV29-1,TRBD1,TGCAGCGTTGAAGGTCCGGACAGGGGGACGAACACCGGGGAGCTGTTTTTT,CSVEGPDRGTNTGELFF
.,TRBJ2-1,TRBV7-9,.,TGTGCCAGCAGCACACCTCGACTAGTTCTCTTACATGAGCAGTTCTTC,CASSTPRLVLLHEQFF
.,TRBJ1-2,TRBV6-5,.,TGTGCCAGCGGGGTGCGGGCGGGTAACTATGGCTACACCTTC,CASGVRAGNYGYTF
once,TRBJ2-5,TRBV7-8,.,TGTGCCAGCACAAGGACGGTGGGGGCCCAAGAGACCCAGTACTTC,CASTRTVGAQETQYF
.,TRBJ2-5,TRBV7-6,TRBD1,TGTGCCAGCAGCGTGGACAGGGGGTTGGAGACCCAGTACTTC,CASSVDRGLETQYF
.,TRBJ1-2,TRBV14,TRBD1,TGTGCCAGCAGCCCAGGGACAGGGGGCATCTATGGCTACACCTTC,CASSPGTGGIYGYTF
.,TRBJ2-7,TRBV27,.,TGTGCCAGCAGTTTGGAGGAGTCCTACGAGCAGTACTTC,CASSLEESYEQYF
.,TRBJ2-2,TRBV2,TRBD1,TGTGCCAGCAGTGTTCTCCTGGGACAGATGAACACCGGGGAGCTGTTTTTT,CASSVLLGQMNTGELFF
.,TRBJ1-1,TRBV10-3,.,TGTGCCATCAGGGAAAGGGGGTTGAAGTACACTGAAGCTTTCTTT,CAIRERGLKYTEAFF
.,TRBJ2-5,TRBV4-1,TRBD1,TGCGCCAGCAGCCAAGTACCGGGACAGCAAGAGACCCAGTACTTC,CASSQVPGQQETQYF
few,TRBJ2-3,TRBV4-3,.,TGCGCCAGCAGCCAATACGGACAGCGTAACACAGATACGCAGTATTTT,CASSQYGQRNTDTQYF
once,TRBJ2-1,TRBV4-3,.,TGCGCCAGCAGCCAAGACTCAGCGGGCTCCTACAATGAGCAGTTCTTC,CASSQDSAGSYNEQFF
.,TRBJ2-1,TRBV27,.,TGTGCCAGCAGTTTCACCCCGGGACCGGCCGGAGGGACCTACAATGAGCAGTTCTTC,CASSFTPGPAGGTYNEQFF
.,TRBJ1-4,TRBV2,.,TGTGCCAGCAGTGGGCAAGTTAATGAAAAACTGTTTTTT,CASSGQVNEKLFF
.,TRBJ2-6,TRBV4-2,.,TGTGCCAGCAGCCAAGAGGTACGGGGGGCGACCGGGGCCAACGTCCTGACTTTC,CASSQEVRGATGANVLTF
.,TRBJ1-2,TRBV5-1,TRBD1,TGCGCCAGCAGCTACCAGGGGACAGGGCTCTACGGCTACACCTTC,CASSYQGTGLYGYTF
few,TRBJ2-7,TRBV19,TRBD2,TGTGCCAGTAGTATGTTCGGTAGCGGGGGAACCTACGAGCAGTACTTC,CASSMFGSGGTYEQYF
.,TRBJ2-7,TRBV29-1,TRBD1,TGCAGCGCTCGGGGACAGGGCTACGAGCAGTACTTC,CSARGQGYEQYF
.,TRBJ2-3,TRBV29-1,TRBD1,TGCAGCGTTCCGGGACAGGGGACTAGAGAGGTCAATTTGGATACGCAGTATTTT,CSVPGQGTREVNLDTQYF
.,TRBJ2-7,TRBV11-2,.,TGTGCCAGCAGCCTAGATACTGTCTACGAGCAGTACTTC,CASSLDTVYEQYF
.,TRBJ1-5,TRBV27,TRBD1,TGTGCCAGCAGTTTATCCCCGACAGGGGGGCATCAGCCCCAGCATTTT,CASSLSPTGGHQPQHF
.,TRBJ2-5,TRBV11-3,.,TGTGCCAGCAGCTGGGGCGGAGAAGAGACCCAGTACTTC,CASSWGGEETQYF
.,TRBJ2-3,TRBV5-1,.,TGCGCCAGCAGCTTGGAAACCGAGACTAGCACAGATACGCAGTATTTT,CASSLETETSTDTQYF
.,TRBJ1-1,TRBV18,.,TGTGCCAGCTCAACGGTGAACACTGAAGCTTTCTTT,CASSTVNTEAFF
.,TRBJ1-1,TRBV29-1,.,TGCAGCGTTGAAGAAGGAGGGCGAACTGAAGCTTTCTTT,CSVEEGGRTEAFF
.,TRBJ2-7,TRBV2,TRBD1,TGTGCCAGCAGTTTATACAGGGGACGGTACGAGCAGTACTTC,CASSLYRGRYEQYF
.,TRBJ2-1,TRBV27,.,TGTGCCAGCAGGCCCGGAGGAGCGGGCGTTTACAATGAGCAGTTCTTC,CASRPGGAGVYNEQFF
.,TRBJ2-2,TRBV9,TRBD2,TGTGCCAGCAGCGTAGGGTTAGCGGGGGACACCGGGGAGCTGTTTTTT,CASSVGLAGDTGELFF
.,TRBJ2-6,TRBV5-4,TRBD1,TGTGCCAGCAGCTCATCGGGACAGGGAGGCACTGGGGCCAACGTCCTGACTTTC,CASSSSGQGGTGANVLTF
.,TRBJ1-1,TRBV7-2,.,TGTGCCAGCAGCCGCGAACCGGGACAAAACACTGAAGCTTTCTTT,CASSREPGQNTEAFF
.,TRBJ1-3,TRBV11-2,TRBD1,TGTGCCAGCAGCCCCGGGACAGGGAATGGAAACACCATATATTTT,CASSPGTGNGNTIYF
few,TRBJ2-3,TRBV6-5,TRBD2,TGTGCCAGCACGGCGGGGGGGAGAGATACGCAGTATTTT,CASTAGGRDTQYF
.,TRBJ2-5,TRBV19,TRBD2,TGTGCCAGTACCACTAGCGGGGGGGCCGGCGAGACCCAGTACTTC,CASTTSGGAGETQYF
.,TRBJ1-2,TRBV2,.,TGTGCCAGCAGCCGGGAGCAGGCCTATGGCTACACCTTC,CASSREQAYGYTF
.,TRBJ1-1,TRBV4-2,.,TGTGCCAGCAGCCGAAACCGCTTTAAGAGGGTGCATTCGGGATGGACTGAAGCTTTCTTT,CASSRNRFKRVHSGWTEAFF
.,TRBJ1-5,TRBV29-1,TRBD1,TGCAGCGTCGTAATGACAGGGCTTGATCAGCCCCAGCATTTT,CSVVMTGLDQPQHF
.,TRBJ1-1,TRBV5-1,TRBD1,TGCGCCAGCAGCCCTTCGACAGGGCTAAACACTGAAGCTTTCTTT,CASSPSTGLNTEAFF
.,TRBJ2-3,TRBV7-9,TRBD2,TGTGCCAGCAGCTCCGGACTAGCGGGAGTAGGTCAAGGCACAGATACGCAGTATTTT,CASSSGLAGVGQGTDTQYF